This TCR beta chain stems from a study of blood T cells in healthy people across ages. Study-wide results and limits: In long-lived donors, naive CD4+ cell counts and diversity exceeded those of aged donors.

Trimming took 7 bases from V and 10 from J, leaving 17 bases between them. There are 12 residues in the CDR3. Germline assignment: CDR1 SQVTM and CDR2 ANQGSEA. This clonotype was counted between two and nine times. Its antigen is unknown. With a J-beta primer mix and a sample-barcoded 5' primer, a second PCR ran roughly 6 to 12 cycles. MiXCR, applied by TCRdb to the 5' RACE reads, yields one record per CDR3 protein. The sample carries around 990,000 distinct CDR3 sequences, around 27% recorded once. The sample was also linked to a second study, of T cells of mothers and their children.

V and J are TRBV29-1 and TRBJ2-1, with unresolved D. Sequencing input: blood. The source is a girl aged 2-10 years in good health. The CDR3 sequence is CSEGRTEGEQFF. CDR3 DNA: TGCAGCGAGGGAAGGACGGAAGGCGAGCAGTTCTTC.